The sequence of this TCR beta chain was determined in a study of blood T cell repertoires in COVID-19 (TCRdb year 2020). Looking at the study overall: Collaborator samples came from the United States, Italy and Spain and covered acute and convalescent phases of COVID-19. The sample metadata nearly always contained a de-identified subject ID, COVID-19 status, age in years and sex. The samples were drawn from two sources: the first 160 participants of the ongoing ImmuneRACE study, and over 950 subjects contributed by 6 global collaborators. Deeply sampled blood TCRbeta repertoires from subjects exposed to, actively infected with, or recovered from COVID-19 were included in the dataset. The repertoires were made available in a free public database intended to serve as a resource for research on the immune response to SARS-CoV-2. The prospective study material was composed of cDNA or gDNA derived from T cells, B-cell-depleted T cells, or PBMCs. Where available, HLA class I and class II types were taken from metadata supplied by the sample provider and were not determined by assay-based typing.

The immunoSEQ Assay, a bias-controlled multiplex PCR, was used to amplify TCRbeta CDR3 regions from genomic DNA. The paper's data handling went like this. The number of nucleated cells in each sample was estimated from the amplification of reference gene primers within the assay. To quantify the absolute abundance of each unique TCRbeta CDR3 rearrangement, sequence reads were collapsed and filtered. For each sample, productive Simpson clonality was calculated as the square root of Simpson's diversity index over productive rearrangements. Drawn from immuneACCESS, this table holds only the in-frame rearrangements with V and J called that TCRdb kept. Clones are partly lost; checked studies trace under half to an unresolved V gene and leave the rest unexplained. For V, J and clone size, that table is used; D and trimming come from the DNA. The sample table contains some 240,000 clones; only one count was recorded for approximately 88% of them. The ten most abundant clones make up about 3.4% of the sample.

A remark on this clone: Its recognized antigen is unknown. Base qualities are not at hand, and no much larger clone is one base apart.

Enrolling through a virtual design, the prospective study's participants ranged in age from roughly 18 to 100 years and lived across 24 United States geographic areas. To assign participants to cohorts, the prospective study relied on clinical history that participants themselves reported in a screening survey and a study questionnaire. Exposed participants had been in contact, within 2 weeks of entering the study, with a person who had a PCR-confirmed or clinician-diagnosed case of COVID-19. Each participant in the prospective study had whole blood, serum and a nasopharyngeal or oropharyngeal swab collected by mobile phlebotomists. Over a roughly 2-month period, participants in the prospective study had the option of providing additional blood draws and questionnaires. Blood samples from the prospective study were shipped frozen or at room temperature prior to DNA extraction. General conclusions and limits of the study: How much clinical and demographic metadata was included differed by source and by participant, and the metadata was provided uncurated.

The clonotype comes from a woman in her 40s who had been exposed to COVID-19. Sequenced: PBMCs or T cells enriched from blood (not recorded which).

The CDR3 corresponds to CASSLGQGNNEQFF. DNA sequence: TGTGCCAGCAGCCTTGGACAGGGCAACAATGAGCAGTTCTTC. The sequence links TRBV7-3 to TRBJ2-1; 8 of the junction bases match TRBD1. The CDR3 covers 14 residues, taking in both the cysteine and the phenylalanine. Kept here is only the CDR3 DNA, which spans 42 bases and is read in frame from base 1. CDR1 SGHTA and CDR2 FQGTGA were looked up in the germline V gene. The V end gives up 5 bases and the J end 5 bases, leaving 5 bases in the junction not matched to a gene. With the rest looked up from the reference TRBV7-3 and TRBJ2-1 genes rather than sequenced, the full variable domain is GAGVSQTPSNKVTEKGKYVELRCDPISGHTALYWYRQSLGQGPEFLIYFQGTGAADDSGLPNDRFFAVRPEGSVSTLKIQRTERGDSAVYLCASSLGQGNNEQFFGPGTRLTVL.